Below, 12 T cell receptor beta chains from the same sample are listed, as sequenced in a study of spatial heterogeneity in lung cancer. No antigen has been assigned to these receptors. TCRdb itself ran the 5' RACE reads through MiXCR, one entry per CDR3 protein. The sample shows approximately 3,000 distinct CDR3 sequences, roughly 15% of them seen only once. Stated time point: sample taken at primary tumor resection. Overall study results and limits: Within tumors, counts of expanded alpha and beta TCRs tracked tumor mutation counts.

The specimen was lung tumor tissue, collected at surgery. The receptor source for this set is a male donor with early-stage non-small cell lung cancer.

The chain employs TRBV28 and TRBJ1-5, with 8 bases identical to TRBD1. The germline gives CDR1 MDHEN, CDR2 SYDVKM. There are 14 residues in the CDR3. V lost 3 bases and J lost 6; bases outside the gene matches: 4. The CDR3 bases are TGTGCCAGCAGTTTTGTACAGGGGGGTCAGCCCCAGCATTTT. It is translated as CASSFVQGGQPQHF.

Ten or more counts support this clonotype. The J gene is TRBJ2-1, the V gene TRBV28; the match to TRBD1 covers 8 bases. The germline V gene encodes CDR1 MDHEN and CDR2 SYDVKM. V lost 6 bases and J lost 6; bases outside the gene matches: 4. The CDR3 has 13 residues. This chain's CDR3 is CASRGTGGNEQFF. CDR3 coding DNA: TGTGCCAGCAGGGGTACAGGGGGCAATGAGCAGTTCTTC.

The V gene is TRBV11-2, the J gene TRBJ2-1; the match to TRBD1 covers 8 bases. With V trimmed by 2 bases and J by 6 bases, 6 bases remained unmatched. The CDR3 extends over 15 amino acids. Germline lookup yields CDR1 SGHAT and CDR2 FQNNGV. In DNA, the CDR3 is TGTGCCAGCAGCTTAAACAGGGGGTCCGGCAATGAGCAGTTCTTC. It specifies CASSLNRGSGNEQFF. The whole variable domain, filled in from reference TRBV11-2 and TRBJ2-1, reads EAGVAQSPRYKIIEKRQSVAFWCNPISGHATLYWYQQILGQGPKLLIQFQNNGVVDDSQLPKDRFSAERLKGVDSTLKIQPAKLEDSAVYLCASSLNRGSGNEQFFGPGTRLTVL.

Many counts were recorded for this clonotype. V is TRBV29-1 and J is TRBJ1-1; D remains ambiguous. CDR1 and CDR2 from the germline V gene are SQVTM and ANQGSEA. The CDR3 is 11 residues long. V dropped 4 bases and J dropped 7 bases, with 10 bases sitting between them. The CDR3 sequence: CSVGSGVEAFF. The CDR3 DNA is TGCAGCGTTGGGTCCGGTGTTGAAGCTTTCTTT.

Judged by abundance, this clonotype is medium-sized. The chain is built from TRBV28 and TRBJ1-2; D is unclear. CDR1 and CDR2 from the germline V gene are MDHEN and SYDVKM. This CDR3 comprises 15 residues. V shed 2 bases and J shed 4 bases, with 14 bases lying between them. In nucleotides, the CDR3 is TGTGCCAGCAGTTTAGGAGGAAGGTTAGGCTATGGCTACACCTTC. Translated, it gives CASSLGGRLGYGYTF.

This clonotype qualifies as medium-sized. The CDR3 protein is CASSLNSIEQFF. The CDR3 DNA reads TGTGCCAGCAGTTTAAATAGCATTGAGCAGTTCTTC. V is TRBV28 and J is TRBJ2-1; D not resolved. CDR3 length equals 12 residues. Trimming cost V 2 bases and J 9 bases, with 8 bases left between them. Germline V gene lookup returns CDR1 MDHEN and CDR2 SYDVKM. The full variable domain, with the rest looked up from reference TRBV28 and TRBJ2-1, is DVKVTQSSRYLVKRTGEKVFLECVQDMDHENMFWYRQDPGLGLRLIYFSYDVKMKEKGDIPEGYSVSREKKERFSLILESASTNQTSMYLCASSLNSIEQFFGPGTRLTVL.

The chain is built from TRBV12-3 or TRBV12-4 and TRBJ1-5; weak D call: TRBD1 (6 bases). This CDR3 contains 14 residues. Between the trimmed V and J ends, which lost 5 bases and 7 bases, there was a span of 15 bases. This chain's CDR3 is CASSLGQLIQPQHF. For the CDR3, the DNA is TGTGCCAGCAGTCTCGGACAGTTGATACAGCCCCAGCATTTT.

This clonotype is deemed large. The chain employs TRBV6-5 and TRBJ2-7; D possibly corresponds to TRBD1 (6 bases). Germline assignment: CDR1 MNHEY and CDR2 SVGAGI. Between the trimmed V and J ends, which lost 8 bases and 6 bases, there was a span of 20 bases. The length of the CDR3 is 14 residues. CDR3 bases: TGTGCCAGCTCCTCCCGGCAGGGGTCAAGCGAGCAGTACTTC. Translation: CASSSRQGSSEQYF.

This clonotype has a handful of counts. The chain is built from TRBV7-2 and TRBJ2-7; 10 nucleotides match TRBD1. Trimming at V came to 1 base and at J to 7 bases, leaving 7 bases not matched to a gene. The germline V gene encodes CDR1 SGHTA and CDR2 FQGNSA. CDR3 length: 15 amino acids. CDR3 loop: CASSLEGTGVLEQYF. The CDR3 DNA is TGTGCCAGCAGCTTAGAAGGGACAGGGGTCCTTGAGCAGTACTTC.

Within the sample, this clonotype is medium-sized. The V and J genes are TRBV5-6 and TRBJ2-1, with D perhaps matching TRBD1 (5 bases). V was clipped by 1 base and J by 0 bases, with 8 bases between them. In germline, CDR1 is SGHDT, CDR2 YYEEEE. CDR3 length equals 15 residues. This chain's CDR3 is CASSLWGNSYNEQFF. CDR3 bases: TGTGCCAGCAGCTTGTGGGGCAACTCCTACAATGAGCAGTTCTTC.

This clonotype counts as medium-sized. The J gene is TRBJ1-2, the V gene TRBV5-1, with D hard to call. Trimming pared 4 bases from V and 0 bases from J, leaving 7 bases between. Germline values: CDR1 SGHRS, CDR2 YFSETQ. The CDR3 loop spans 13 amino acids. CDR3 bases: TGCGCCAGCAGCACCTTGGCTAACTATGGCTACACCTTC. As protein: CASSTLANYGYTF.

This clonotype is medium-sized (0.01 to 0.1%). The V and J genes are TRBV11-2 and TRBJ2-7; no clear D. The CDR3 has 12 amino acids. V shed 5 bases and J shed 0 bases, with 5 bases lying between them. Germline values: CDR1 SGHAT, CDR2 FQNNGV. For the CDR3, the DNA is TGTGCCAGCAGCCGGCCCTCCTACGAGCAGTACTTC. Translating gives CASSRPSYEQYF.